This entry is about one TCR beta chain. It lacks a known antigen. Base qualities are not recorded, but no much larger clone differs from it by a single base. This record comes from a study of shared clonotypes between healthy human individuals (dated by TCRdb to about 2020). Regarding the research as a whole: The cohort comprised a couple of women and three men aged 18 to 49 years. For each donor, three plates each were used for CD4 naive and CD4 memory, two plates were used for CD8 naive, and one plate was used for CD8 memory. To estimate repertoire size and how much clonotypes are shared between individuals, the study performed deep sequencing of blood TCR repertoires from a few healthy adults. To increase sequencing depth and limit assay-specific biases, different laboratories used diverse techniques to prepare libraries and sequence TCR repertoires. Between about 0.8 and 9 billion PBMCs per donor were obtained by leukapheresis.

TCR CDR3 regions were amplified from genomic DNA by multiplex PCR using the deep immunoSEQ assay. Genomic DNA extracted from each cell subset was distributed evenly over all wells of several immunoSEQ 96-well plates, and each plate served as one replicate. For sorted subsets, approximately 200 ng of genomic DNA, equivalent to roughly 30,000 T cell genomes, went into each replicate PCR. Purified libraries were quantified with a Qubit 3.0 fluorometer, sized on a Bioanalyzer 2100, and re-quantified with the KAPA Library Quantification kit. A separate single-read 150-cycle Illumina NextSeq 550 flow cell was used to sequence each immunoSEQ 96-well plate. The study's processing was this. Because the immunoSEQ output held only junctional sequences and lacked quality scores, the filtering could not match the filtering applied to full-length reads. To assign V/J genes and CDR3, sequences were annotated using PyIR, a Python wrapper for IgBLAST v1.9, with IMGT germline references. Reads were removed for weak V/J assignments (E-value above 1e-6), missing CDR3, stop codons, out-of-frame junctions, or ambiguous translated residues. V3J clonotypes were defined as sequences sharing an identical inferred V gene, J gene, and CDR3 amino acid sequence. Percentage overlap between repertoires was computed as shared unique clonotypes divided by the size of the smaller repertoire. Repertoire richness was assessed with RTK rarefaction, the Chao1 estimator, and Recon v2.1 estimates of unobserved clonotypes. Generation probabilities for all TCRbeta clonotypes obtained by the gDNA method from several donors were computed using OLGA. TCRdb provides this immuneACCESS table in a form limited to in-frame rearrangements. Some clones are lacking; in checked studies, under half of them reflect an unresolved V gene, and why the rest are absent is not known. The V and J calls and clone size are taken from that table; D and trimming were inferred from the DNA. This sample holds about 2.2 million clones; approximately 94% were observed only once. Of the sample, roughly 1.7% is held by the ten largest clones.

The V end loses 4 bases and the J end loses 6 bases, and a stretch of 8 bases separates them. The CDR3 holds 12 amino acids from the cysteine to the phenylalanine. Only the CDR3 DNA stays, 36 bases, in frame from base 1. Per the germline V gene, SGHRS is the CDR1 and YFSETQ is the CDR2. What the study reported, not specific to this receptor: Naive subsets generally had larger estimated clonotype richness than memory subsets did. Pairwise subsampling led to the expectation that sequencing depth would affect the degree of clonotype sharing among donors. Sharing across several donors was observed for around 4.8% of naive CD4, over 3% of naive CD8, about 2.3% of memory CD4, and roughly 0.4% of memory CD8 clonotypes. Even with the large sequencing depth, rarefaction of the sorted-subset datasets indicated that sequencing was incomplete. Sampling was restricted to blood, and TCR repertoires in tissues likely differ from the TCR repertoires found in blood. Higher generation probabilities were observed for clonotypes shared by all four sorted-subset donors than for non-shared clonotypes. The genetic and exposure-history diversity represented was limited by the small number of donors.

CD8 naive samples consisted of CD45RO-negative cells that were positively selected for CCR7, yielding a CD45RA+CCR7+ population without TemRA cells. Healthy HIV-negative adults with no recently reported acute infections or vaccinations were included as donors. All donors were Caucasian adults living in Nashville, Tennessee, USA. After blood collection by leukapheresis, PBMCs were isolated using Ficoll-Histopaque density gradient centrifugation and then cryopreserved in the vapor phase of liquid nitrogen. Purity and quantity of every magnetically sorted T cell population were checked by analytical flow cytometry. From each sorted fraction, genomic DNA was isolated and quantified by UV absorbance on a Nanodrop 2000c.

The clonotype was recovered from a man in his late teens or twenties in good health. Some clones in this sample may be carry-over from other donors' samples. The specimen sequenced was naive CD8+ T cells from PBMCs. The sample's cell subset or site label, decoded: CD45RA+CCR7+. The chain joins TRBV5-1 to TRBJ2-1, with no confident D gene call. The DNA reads TGCGCCAGCAGCCCTAACTTCAATGAGCAGTTCTTC. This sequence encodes CASSPNFNEQFF.